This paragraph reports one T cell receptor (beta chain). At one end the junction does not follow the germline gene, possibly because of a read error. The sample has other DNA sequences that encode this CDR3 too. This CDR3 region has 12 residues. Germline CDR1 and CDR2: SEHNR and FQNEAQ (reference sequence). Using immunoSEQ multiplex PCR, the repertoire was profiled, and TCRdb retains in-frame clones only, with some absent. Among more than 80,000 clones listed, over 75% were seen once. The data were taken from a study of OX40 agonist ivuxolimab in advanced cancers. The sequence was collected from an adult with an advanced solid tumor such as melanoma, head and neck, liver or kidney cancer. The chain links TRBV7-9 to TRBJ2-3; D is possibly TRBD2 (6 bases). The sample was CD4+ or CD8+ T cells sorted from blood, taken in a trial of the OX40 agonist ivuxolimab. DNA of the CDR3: TGTGCCAGCAGCTCCACGGGAGATACGCAGTACTTT. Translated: CASSSTGDTQYF.